The 8 T cell receptor beta chains below come from one sample, sequenced in a study of siplizumab effects on memory and regulatory T cells. Repertoires were generated with immunoSEQ multiplex PCR, while TCRdb's copy carries only in-frame clones and drops some. The table lists about 85,000 clones, around 95% of them singletons. Input material: CD8+ T cells sorted from blood. The receptors were sampled from a human donor in good health.

The chain links TRBV19 to TRBJ2-2, with D possibly TRBD2 on 5 matching bases. Germline V lookup: CDR1 LNHDA, CDR2 SQIVND (reference sequence). Trimming removed 3 bases from V and 2 bases from J, with 7 bases in between. CDR3 length: 14 amino acids. The CDR3 here is CASSMSGNTGELFF. The CDR3 coding sequence is TGTGCCAGTAGTATGAGCGGTAACACCGGGGAGCTGTTTTTT.

The chain links TRBV10-3 to TRBJ2-3, with 7 bases identical to TRBD2. Unmatched junction bases numbered 5, after V lost 2 bases and J lost 3 bases. CDR3 length: 15 amino acids. The germline V gene has CDR1 ENHRY and CDR2 SYGVKD. CDR3 residues: CAISEVGEGTDTQYF. The CDR3 bases are TGTGCCATCAGTGAGGTGGGGGAGGGGACAGATACGCAGTATTTT.

V gene TRBV7-9 combines with J gene TRBJ1-2; D may be TRBD1 (6 bases). The CDR3 sequence is 15 residues long. Per germline, CDR1 SEHNR and CDR2 FQNEAQ (reference sequence). V lost 7 bases to trimming and J lost 3 bases, with 18 bases between them. Written as DNA, the CDR3 is TGTGCCAGCACCCCTCCCTCAGGGGTCGACTATGGCTACACCTTC. This gives the protein CASTPPSGVDYGYTF.

The chain is built from TRBV6-5 and TRBJ1-2; D ambiguous. This CDR3 has 13 residues. Germline V gene sequence: CDR1 MNHEY, CDR2 SVGAGI. V dropped 2 bases and J dropped 3 bases, with 7 bases sitting between them. The CDR3 region is CASSYAEDYGYTF. The CDR3 DNA reads as TGTGCCAGCAGTTACGCCGAAGACTATGGCTACACCTTC.

This chain uses TRBV4-1 with TRBJ1-5; D remains ambiguous. Trimming stripped 0 bases from V and 0 bases from J, with 9 bases between. CDR1 MGHRA and CDR2 YSYEKL come from the germline V gene. CDR3 length: 16 residues. The CDR3 DNA follows: TGCGCCAGCAGCCAAGATAACAGTTATAGCAATCAGCCCCAGCATTTT. This sequence encodes CASSQDNSYSNQPQHF.

The V call is TRBV4-2, the J call TRBJ2-7; D is unresolved. The V gene lost 0 bases and the J gene lost 4 bases, with 4 bases spanning the gap. This CDR3 comprises 12 residues. The germline V gene encodes CDR1 LGHNA and CDR2 YNFKEQ. In DNA form, the CDR3 reads TGTGCCAGCAGCCAAGAAAATTACGAGCAGTACTTC. Protein sequence: CASSQENYEQYF.

This sequence joins TRBV27 and TRBJ2-1; D tentatively fits TRBD1 or TRBD2 (7 bases each). The ends were cut back, 3 bases at V and 8 bases at J, with 11 bases in the middle. Germline V lookup: CDR1 MNHEY, CDR2 SMNVEV (reference sequence). The CDR3 runs 13 residues. CDR3 loop: CASSFSGGDEQFF. The CDR3 nucleotides read TGTGCCAGCAGTTTCTCAGGGGGGGATGAGCAGTTCTTC.

This rearrangement joins TRBV19 to TRBJ2-3, with 12 bases lining up with TRBD2. V lost 1 base, J lost 14 bases, and 4 bases stayed unmatched. The germline CDR1 and CDR2 sequences are LNHDA and SQIVND (reference sequence). The CDR3 is 13 residues long. The chain's CDR3 is CASSIGTSGMPYF. The CDR3 coding sequence is TGTGCCAGTAGTATAGGGACTAGCGGGATGCCGTATTTT.